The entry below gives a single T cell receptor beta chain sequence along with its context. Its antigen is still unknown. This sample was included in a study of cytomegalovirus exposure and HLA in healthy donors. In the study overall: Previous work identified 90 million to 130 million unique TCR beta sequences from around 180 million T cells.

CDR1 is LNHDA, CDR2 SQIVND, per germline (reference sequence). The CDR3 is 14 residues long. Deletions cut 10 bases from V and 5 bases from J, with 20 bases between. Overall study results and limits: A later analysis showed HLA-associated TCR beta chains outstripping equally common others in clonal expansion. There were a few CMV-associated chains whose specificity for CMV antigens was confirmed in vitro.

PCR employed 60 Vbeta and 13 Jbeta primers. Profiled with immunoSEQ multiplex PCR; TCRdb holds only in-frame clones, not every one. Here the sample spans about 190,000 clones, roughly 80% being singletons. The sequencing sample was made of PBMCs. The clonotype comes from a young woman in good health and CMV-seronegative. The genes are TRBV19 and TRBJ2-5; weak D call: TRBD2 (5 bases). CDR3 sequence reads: CATKYTRGRETQYF. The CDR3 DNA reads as TGTGCCACCAAGTATACACGGGGTCGGGAGACCCAGTACTTC.